This is a list of T cell receptor beta chains from one sample in a study of T-cell memory formation after mild COVID-19. MiXCR, applied by TCRdb to the 5' RACE reads, yields one record per CDR3 protein. The sample carries about 360,000 distinct CDR3 sequences, 10% to 15% recorded once. Sequenced: PBMCs or a T cell subset sorted from them (not recorded which). All receptors come from a man aged 18 to 29 who had mild COVID-19 (a few samples of this study predate the infection). Cell type and time point are not known. Each CDR3 is given with its conserved first and last residue. D genes are given only for firm matches. Only some rows state a clone size, as once, few, many or a class for expanded clones.

clone_size: few; v_call: TRBV7-9; j_call: TRBJ1-2; d_call: TRBD1; cdr3_aa: CASTIPGTEPNYGYTF; cdr3_nt: TGTGCCAGCACAATCCCCGGGACAGAGCCTAACTATGGCTACACCTTC
clone_size: few; v_call: TRBV5-1; j_call: TRBJ1-1; d_call: TRBD1; cdr3_aa: CASSLADGQGYTEAFF; cdr3_nt: TGCGCCAGCAGCTTGGCCGATGGACAGGGGTACACTGAAGCTTTCTTT
clone_size: -; v_call: TRBV4-3; j_call: TRBJ1-1; d_call: TRBD1; cdr3_aa: CASSHEFTQGARYTEAFF; cdr3_nt: TGCGCCAGCAGCCACGAGTTCACGCAGGGGGCGAGGTACACTGAAGCTTTCTTT
clone_size: few; v_call: TRBV7-9; j_call: TRBJ2-3; d_call: TRBD2; cdr3_aa: CASSRFLAGGYTDTQYF; cdr3_nt: TGTGCCAGCAGCCGATTTTTGGCGGGGGGGTACACAGATACGCAGTATTTT
clone_size: few; v_call: TRBV4-3; j_call: TRBJ2-7; d_call: TRBD2; cdr3_aa: CASSQYWGQLAGRSYEQYF; cdr3_nt: TGCGCCAGCAGCCAGTATTGGGGCCAACTAGCGGGGCGATCCTACGAGCAGTACTTC
clone_size: -; v_call: TRBV2; j_call: TRBJ2-1; d_call: -; cdr3_aa: CASSERTLYNEQFF; cdr3_nt: TGTGCCAGCAGTGAAAGGACGCTATACAATGAGCAGTTCTTC
clone_size: few; v_call: TRBV6-5; j_call: TRBJ1-2; d_call: -; cdr3_aa: CASTYASWGANYGYTF; cdr3_nt: TGTGCCAGCACTTACGCCTCGTGGGGAGCTAACTATGGCTACACCTTC
clone_size: few; v_call: TRBV20-1; j_call: TRBJ1-2; d_call: TRBD1; cdr3_aa: CSARDIGTDQGVLNYGYTF; cdr3_nt: TGCAGTGCTAGAGATATTGGGACCGACCAGGGGGTATTAAACTATGGCTACACCTTC
clone_size: many; v_call: TRBV5-1; j_call: TRBJ2-1; d_call: -; cdr3_aa: CASSLGTGYNEQFF; cdr3_nt: TGTGCCAGCAGCTTGGGGACGGGCTACAATGAGCAGTTCTTC
clone_size: few; v_call: TRBV6-4; j_call: TRBJ1-5; d_call: -; cdr3_aa: CANTGTPTQPQHF; cdr3_nt: TGTGCCAATACCGGGACCCCGACTCAGCCCCAGCATTTT
clone_size: few; v_call: TRBV5-1; j_call: TRBJ1-1; d_call: -; cdr3_aa: CASSLYLGPWEAFF; cdr3_nt: TGCGCCAGCAGCTTGTATTTGGGCCCCTGGGAGGCTTTCTTT
clone_size: -; v_call: TRBV4-3; j_call: TRBJ1-6; d_call: -; cdr3_aa: CASSQDSLYSPLHF; cdr3_nt: TGCGCCAGCAGCCAAGACAGCCTATATTCACCCCTCCACTTT
clone_size: -; v_call: TRBV18; j_call: TRBJ1-2; d_call: -; cdr3_aa: CASSPPQVNGYTF; cdr3_nt: TGTGCCAGCTCACCACCGCAGGTTAATGGCTACACCTTC
clone_size: -; v_call: TRBV4-3; j_call: TRBJ1-6; d_call: -; cdr3_aa: CASSQHRDRNSPLHF; cdr3_nt: TGCGCCAGCAGCCAACACAGGGACCGAAATTCACCCCTCCACTTT
clone_size: many; v_call: TRBV12-3/TRBV12-4; j_call: TRBJ2-5; d_call: TRBD2; cdr3_aa: CASSPGLAGVQYF; cdr3_nt: TGTGCCAGCAGTCCGGGACTAGCGGGGGTACAGTACTTC
clone_size: once; v_call: TRBV4-3; j_call: TRBJ2-3; d_call: -; cdr3_aa: CASSQVGRGTDTQYF; cdr3_nt: TGCGCCAGCAGCCAAGTCGGCCGGGGCACAGATACGCAGTATTTT
clone_size: -; v_call: TRBV6-1; j_call: TRBJ1-5; d_call: -; cdr3_aa: CASSEWEGPQHF; cdr3_nt: TGTGCCAGCAGTGAATGGGAGGGGCCCCAGCATTTT
clone_size: -; v_call: TRBV15; j_call: TRBJ2-1; d_call: TRBD2; cdr3_aa: CATSGRLAGASNEQFF; cdr3_nt: TGTGCCACCAGCGGCAGACTAGCGGGGGCGAGCAATGAGCAGTTCTTC
clone_size: few; v_call: TRBV7-6; j_call: TRBJ2-3; d_call: -; cdr3_aa: CASSLETGIGRDTQYF; cdr3_nt: TGTGCCAGCAGCCTAGAGACAGGTATAGGGCGAGATACGCAGTATTTT
clone_size: -; v_call: TRBV19; j_call: TRBJ2-1; d_call: TRBD1; cdr3_aa: CASSMKQGAYEQFF; cdr3_nt: TGTGCCAGTAGTATGAAGCAGGGGGCCTATGAGCAGTTCTTC
clone_size: many; v_call: TRBV5-5; j_call: TRBJ2-3; d_call: -; cdr3_aa: CASSPGWGTDTQYF; cdr3_nt: TGTGCCAGCAGCCCCGGCTGGGGCACAGATACGCAGTATTTT
clone_size: few; v_call: TRBV5-5; j_call: TRBJ1-5; d_call: -; cdr3_aa: CASSFTGNQPQHF; cdr3_nt: TGTGCCAGCAGCTTTACAGGGAATCAGCCCCAGCATTTT
clone_size: -; v_call: TRBV7-3; j_call: TRBJ2-2; d_call: TRBD1; cdr3_aa: CASSRGTAGTGELFF; cdr3_nt: TGTGCCAGCAGCCGAGGGACAGCCGGCACCGGGGAGCTGTTTTTT
clone_size: few; v_call: TRBV7-8; j_call: TRBJ1-5; d_call: -; cdr3_aa: CASSLERKRPTPNQPQHF; cdr3_nt: TGTGCCAGCAGCTTAGAGCGGAAGCGACCGACTCCCAATCAGCCCCAGCATTTT
clone_size: few; v_call: TRBV20-1; j_call: TRBJ2-1; d_call: -; cdr3_aa: CSATLGRDEQFF; cdr3_nt: TGCAGTGCTACCCTAGGAAGGGACGAGCAGTTCTTC
clone_size: many; v_call: TRBV11-2; j_call: TRBJ2-1; d_call: -; cdr3_aa: CASSFRPDSSYNEQFF; cdr3_nt: TGTGCCAGCAGCTTCCGACCGGACTCCTCCTACAATGAGCAGTTCTTC
clone_size: -; v_call: TRBV6-6; j_call: TRBJ2-5; d_call: -; cdr3_aa: CAGASGLETQYF; cdr3_nt: TGTGCCGGGGCCAGCGGGCTTGAGACCCAGTACTTC
clone_size: many; v_call: TRBV7-9; j_call: TRBJ2-7; d_call: -; cdr3_aa: CASSLAVVSEQYF; cdr3_nt: TGTGCCAGCAGCTTAGCTGTGGTGAGCGAGCAGTACTTC
clone_size: -; v_call: TRBV6-6; j_call: TRBJ1-2; d_call: -; cdr3_aa: CASCYSIRDSDGYTF; cdr3_nt: TGTGCCAGCTGTTACTCGATCCGGGACTCGGACGGCTACACCTTC
clone_size: -; v_call: TRBV4-1; j_call: TRBJ1-5; d_call: TRBD1; cdr3_aa: CASSQDGQGASRVMPQHF; cdr3_nt: TGCGCCAGCAGCCAAGACGGACAGGGGGCTTCACGGGTAATGCCCCAGCATTTT
clone_size: many; v_call: TRBV20-1; j_call: TRBJ2-5; d_call: -; cdr3_aa: CSARDSLQETQYF; cdr3_nt: TGCAGTGCTAGGGACAGCTTACAAGAGACCCAGTACTTC
clone_size: -; v_call: TRBV12-3/TRBV12-4; j_call: TRBJ1-5; d_call: -; cdr3_aa: CASSHYVGTPYSNQPQHF; cdr3_nt: TGTGCCAGCAGTCATTACGTCGGGACACCTTATAGCAATCAGCCCCAGCATTTT
clone_size: few; v_call: TRBV12-3/TRBV12-4; j_call: TRBJ2-7; d_call: TRBD2; cdr3_aa: CASRSRAGASYEQYF; cdr3_nt: TGTGCCAGCAGGTCCCGAGCGGGGGCGTCCTACGAGCAGTACTTC
clone_size: few; v_call: TRBV4-3; j_call: TRBJ2-7; d_call: TRBD1; cdr3_aa: CASSPLTGTGKFNEQYF; cdr3_nt: TGCGCCAGCAGCCCCCTGACCGGGACAGGGAAGTTCAACGAGCAGTACTTC
clone_size: few; v_call: TRBV29-1; j_call: TRBJ1-1; d_call: TRBD1; cdr3_aa: CSVTVRDRGGTEAFF; cdr3_nt: TGCAGCGTTACTGTCCGGGACAGGGGAGGCACTGAAGCTTTCTTT
clone_size: few; v_call: TRBV4-3; j_call: TRBJ2-2; d_call: -; cdr3_aa: CASSQDQGGELFF; cdr3_nt: TGCGCCAGCAGCCAAGATCAGGGCGGGGAGCTGTTTTTT
clone_size: many; v_call: TRBV7-2; j_call: TRBJ1-1; d_call: -; cdr3_aa: CASSLTGGNTEAFF; cdr3_nt: TGTGCCAGCAGCTTGACCGGGGGCAACACTGAAGCTTTCTTT
clone_size: many; v_call: TRBV19; j_call: TRBJ2-4; d_call: TRBD1; cdr3_aa: CASSGTGRMENIQYF; cdr3_nt: TGTGCCAGTAGTGGGACAGGGAGGATGGAAAACATTCAGTACTTC
clone_size: -; v_call: TRBV6-1; j_call: TRBJ2-1; d_call: -; cdr3_aa: CASSKDFYNEQFF; cdr3_nt: TGTGCCAGCAGCAAGGACTTCTACAATGAGCAGTTCTTC
clone_size: -; v_call: TRBV20-1; j_call: TRBJ1-1; d_call: -; cdr3_aa: CSARDPQGPMNTEAFF; cdr3_nt: TGCAGTGCTAGAGATCCCCAGGGCCCCATGAACACTGAAGCTTTCTTT
clone_size: -; v_call: TRBV12-3/TRBV12-4; j_call: TRBJ1-5; d_call: -; cdr3_aa: CASRLQGLPPQHF; cdr3_nt: TGTGCCAGCAGACTACAGGGTTTGCCGCCCCAGCATTTT
clone_size: -; v_call: TRBV7-2; j_call: TRBJ1-1; d_call: TRBD1; cdr3_aa: CASSYTTGGPEAFF; cdr3_nt: TGTGCCAGCAGCTACACGACAGGGGGCCCTGAAGCTTTCTTT
clone_size: few; v_call: TRBV20-1; j_call: TRBJ2-1; d_call: TRBD1; cdr3_aa: CSARAGTGNGPYYNEQFF; cdr3_nt: TGCAGTGCGAGGGCGGGGACAGGGAATGGGCCCTACTACAATGAGCAGTTCTTC
clone_size: -; v_call: TRBV24-1; j_call: TRBJ2-2; d_call: -; cdr3_aa: CATSQGQNTGELFF; cdr3_nt: TGTGCCACCAGCCAGGGCCAGAACACCGGGGAGCTGTTTTTT
clone_size: many; v_call: TRBV7-2; j_call: TRBJ2-3; d_call: TRBD2; cdr3_aa: CASSFRGGPDTQYF; cdr3_nt: TGTGCCAGCAGCTTCCGGGGGGGCCCAGATACGCAGTATTTT
clone_size: -; v_call: TRBV14; j_call: TRBJ1-2; d_call: -; cdr3_aa: CASSPRGTANYGYTF; cdr3_nt: TGTGCCAGCAGCCCCCGCGGGACCGCTAACTATGGCTACACCTTC
clone_size: few; v_call: TRBV20-1; j_call: TRBJ1-1; d_call: TRBD1; cdr3_aa: CSASTGVMNTEAFF; cdr3_nt: TGCAGTGCTAGCACAGGGGTCATGAACACTGAAGCTTTCTTT
clone_size: few; v_call: TRBV5-1; j_call: TRBJ2-1; d_call: -; cdr3_aa: CASSLRGLRGTIWNEQFF; cdr3_nt: TGCGCCAGCAGCTTGCGGGGGCTCAGGGGTACCATATGGAATGAGCAGTTCTTC
clone_size: -; v_call: TRBV5-1; j_call: TRBJ1-2; d_call: -; cdr3_aa: CASSLYQAGYTF; cdr3_nt: TGCGCCAGCAGCTTGTATCAGGCCGGCTACACCTTC
clone_size: few; v_call: TRBV7-2; j_call: TRBJ2-2; d_call: -; cdr3_aa: CASSLAVTAGNTGELFF; cdr3_nt: TGTGCCAGCAGCTTAGCGGTTACAGCGGGGAACACCGGGGAGCTGTTTTTT
clone_size: -; v_call: TRBV18; j_call: TRBJ1-5; d_call: -; cdr3_aa: CASSPGGQASNQPQHF; cdr3_nt: TGTGCCAGCTCACCGGGGGGCCAGGCTAGCAATCAGCCCCAGCATTTT
clone_size: many; v_call: TRBV5-1; j_call: TRBJ2-3; d_call: TRBD2; cdr3_aa: CASSLGLSGAQDTQYF; cdr3_nt: TGCGCCAGCAGCTTGGGATTGAGCGGGGCTCAAGATACGCAGTATTTT
clone_size: few; v_call: TRBV6-5; j_call: TRBJ2-3; d_call: -; cdr3_aa: CASRVYREATDTQYF; cdr3_nt: TGTGCCAGCAGGGTGTACAGAGAGGCCACAGATACGCAGTATTTT